Each of the 25 T cell receptor beta chains below was sequenced from the same sample in a study of cytomegalovirus exposure and HLA in healthy donors. The PCR ran on 60 Vbeta and 13 Jbeta primers. Assay used: immunoSEQ multiplex PCR; TCRdb lists only in-frame clones, some missing. Its listing shows 200,000 to 250,000 clones. What was sequenced was PBMCs. The receptors come from a girl aged 2 to 10 in good health and CMV-seropositive.

The chain links TRBV9 to TRBJ2-2, with TRBD2 identical over 8 bases. With V trimmed by 0 bases and J by 3 bases, 1 base remained unmatched. This CDR3 is 15 amino acids long. Per the germline V gene, CDR1 is SGDLS and CDR2 is YYNGEE. CDR3 in amino acids: CASSVVAGYTGELFF. The CDR3 coding sequence is TGTGCCAGCAGCGTAGTAGCGGGATACACCGGGGAGCTGTTTTTT.

The gene calls are TRBV7-2 and TRBJ1-1; no definite D call. The CDR3 is 13 residues long. The germline CDR1 and CDR2 sequences are SGHTA and FQGNSA. Trimming left V 1 base short and J 6 bases short, with 9 bases between. The CDR3 spells CASSLVGRPEAFF. The DNA for the CDR3 is TGTGCCAGCAGCTTAGTGGGGAGACCTGAAGCTTTCTTT.

The V gene is TRBV27, the J gene TRBJ2-7; 8 bases align to TRBD2. Germline lookup yields CDR1 MNHEY and CDR2 SMNVEV (reference sequence). Trimming removed 5 bases from V and 3 bases from J; junction bases left unmatched: 12. CDR3 length: 16 amino acids. CDR3 bases: TGTGCCAGCAGTCTACTAACAGCGGGAGATTTCTACGAGCAGTACTTC. It is translated as CASSLLTAGDFYEQYF.

The rearrangement uses TRBV7-2 and TRBJ2-7; 11 positions match TRBD2. The CDR3 extends over 15 amino acids. Per the germline V gene, CDR1 is SGHTA and CDR2 is FQGNSA. The V gene end was trimmed by 7 bases and the J gene end by 9 bases; junction bases not matched to a gene: 14. CDR3 in DNA: TGTGCCAGCAACCTACTAGCGGGAGCCCCCCAGGGGCAGTACTTC. This codes for CASNLLAGAPQGQYF.

The rearrangement uses TRBV29-1 and TRBJ2-2; perhaps TRBD1 as D (7 bases). The CDR3 contains 14 residues. V lost 2 bases and J lost 6, with 13 bases in between. From germline, CDR1 is SQVTM and CDR2 ANQGSEA. The chain's CDR3 is CSVELRGVAGELFF. The CDR3 region has the DNA TGCAGCGTTGAACTCAGGGGGGTGGCCGGGGAGCTGTTTTTT.

V usage is TRBV7-2 and J usage is TRBJ2-7; 7 positions agree with TRBD2. Germline V gene data show CDR1 as SGHTA and CDR2 as FQGNSA. Trimming at V came to 1 base and at J to 3 bases, leaving 3 bases not matched to a gene. The CDR3 contains 14 residues. The CDR3 DNA reads as TGTGCCAGCAGCTTAGGGGGGGGATTCTACGAGCAGTACTTC. Amino acid sequence: CASSLGGGFYEQYF.

This chain links TRBV2 with TRBJ1-5, with D maybe TRBD1 (5 bases). Between the trimmed V and J ends, which lost 7 bases and 3 bases, there was a span of 10 bases. The CDR3 consists of 13 residues. Germline V gene lookup returns CDR1 SNHLY and CDR2 FYNNEI. The CDR3 coding sequence is TGTGCCAGCATCCAGGGTTTCAATCAGCCCCAGCATTTT. Amino acids: CASIQGFNQPQHF.

The chain links TRBV28 to TRBJ1-1, with 7 bases fitting TRBD1. V shed 6 bases, J shed 0 bases, and the junction held 7 bases outside the gene matches. This CDR3 contains 15 residues. Germline V gene data show CDR1 as MDHEN and CDR2 as SYDVKM. The CDR3 spells CASRTSGGMNTEAFF. The DNA for the CDR3 is TGTGCCAGCAGGACCTCAGGGGGGATGAACACTGAAGCTTTCTTT.

The chain recombines TRBV19 with TRBJ2-7; D might be TRBD1 (6 bases). Germline V gene lookup returns CDR1 LNHDA and CDR2 SQIVND (reference sequence). The CDR3 has 15 residues. Between the trimmed V and J ends, which lost 4 bases and 0 bases, there was a span of 13 bases. The CDR3 spells CASSTWTESSYEQYF. DNA of the CDR3: TGTGCCAGTAGTACCTGGACAGAGAGCTCCTACGAGCAGTACTTC. The whole variable domain, remainder taken from reference TRBV19 and TRBJ2-7, is DGGITQSPKYLFRKEGQNVTLSCEQNLNHDAMYWYRQDPGQGLRLIYYSQIVNDFQKGDIAEGYSVSREKKESFPLTVTSAQKNPTAFYLCASSTWTESSYEQYFGPGTRLTVT.

The V gene is TRBV19, the J gene TRBJ2-1; 7 nucleotides align to TRBD2. From germline, CDR1 is LNHDA and CDR2 SQIVND (reference sequence). The CDR3 runs to 17 residues. V gave up 6 bases and J gave up 1 base; unmatched junction bases: 12. The CDR3 loop is CASSSLDLAASYNEQFF. CDR3 coding DNA: TGTGCCAGTAGCTCGTTGGATCTAGCGGCATCCTACAATGAGCAGTTCTTC.

The V gene is TRBV10-3, the J gene TRBJ2-1; 7 positions agree with TRBD1. Germline CDR1 ENHRY, CDR2 SYGVKD. This CDR3 has 15 amino acids. Trimming at V came to 5 bases and at J to 3 bases, leaving 7 bases not matched to a gene. The chain's CDR3 is CAISRQGFNYNEQFF. CDR3 bases: TGTGCCATCAGTCGACAGGGTTTCAACTACAATGAGCAGTTCTTC.

The chain uses TRBV5-4 and TRBJ2-7; tentatively, D is TRBD1 (5 bases). V lost 3 bases to trimming and J lost 7 bases, with 11 bases between them. CDR3 length: 12 amino acids. Germline-derived CDR1 and CDR2 are SGHNT and YYREEE (reference sequence). This CDR3 reads CASSWGQGEQYF. DNA of the CDR3: TGTGCCAGCAGCTGGGGCCAGGGTGAGCAGTACTTC.

The chain is built from TRBV28 and TRBJ1-1, with no clear D. This CDR3 comprises 15 residues. V lost 3 bases and J lost 5, with 16 bases in between. Germline CDR1 MDHEN, CDR2 SYDVKM. The CDR3 loop is CASSFPLAAGTEAFF. CDR3 bases: TGTGCCAGCAGTTTTCCTTTGGCAGCGGGGACTGAAGCTTTCTTT.

The chain employs TRBV7-9 and TRBJ1-6; possible D gene TRBD1, 6 bases. CDR3 length equals 16 residues. CDR1 is SEHNR, CDR2 FQNEAQ, per germline (reference sequence). Trimming shortened V by 5 bases and J by 5 bases, and 16 bases separated the two germline ends. The CDR3 protein is CASSPIWDTDNSPLHF. In DNA, the CDR3 is TGTGCCAGCAGCCCAATTTGGGACACCGATAATTCACCCCTCCACTTT.

CDR3 in amino acids: CASSSPTGFEQYF. The CDR3 DNA reads as TGTGCCAGCAGCTCCCCCACGGGGTTCGAGCAGTACTTC. The chain employs TRBV7-9 and TRBJ2-7, with a tentative D call TRBD2 (5 bases). The CDR3 spans 13 residues. Between the trimmed V and J ends, which lost 4 bases and 6 bases, there was a span of 13 bases. Germline V CDR1 and CDR2: SEHNR, FQNEAQ (reference sequence).

The chain couples TRBV6-1 to TRBJ2-5; TRBD2 might be the D (6 bases). The J call may be incorrect, as the DNA end agrees better with TRBJ2-7. The CDR3 is made up of 15 amino acids. Germline V gene data show CDR1 as MNHNS and CDR2 as SASEGT. The CDR3: CASSGRRGFAGEQYF. CDR3 in DNA: TGTGCCAGCAGTGGTCGGCGGGGCTTTGCGGGCGAGCAGTACTTC.

V gene TRBV5-1 combines with J gene TRBJ2-5; 11 nucleotides line up with TRBD1. The last part of the DNA fits TRBJ2-7 better; the J call may be wrong. In germline, CDR1 is SGHRS, CDR2 YFSETQ. This CDR3 region has 15 residues. CDR3: CASSLFGTGGYEQYF. CDR3 nucleotide sequence: TGCGCCAGCAGCTTGTTCGGGACAGGGGGCTACGAGCAGTACTTC.

The J gene is TRBJ2-6, the V gene TRBV19; D may be TRBD1 (6 bases). V lost 2 bases and J 4 bases, leaving 15 bases between the germline ends. CDR1 is LNHDA, CDR2 SQIVND, per germline (reference sequence). The CDR3 runs 17 residues. The CDR3 sequence is CASSIITGSYGANVLTF. CDR3 DNA: TGTGCCAGTAGTATAATAACAGGGTCGTACGGGGCCAACGTCCTGACTTTC.

The chain uses TRBV5-1 and TRBJ2-5, with D possibly being TRBD2 (6 bases). CDR3 size: 15 residues. Per the germline V gene, CDR1 is SGHRS and CDR2 is YFSETQ. V lost 4 bases and J lost 7, with 20 bases in between. The CDR3 reads CASSDGGLVGGTQYF. Here the CDR3 DNA reads TGCGCCAGCAGCGACGGTGGGCTAGTCGGGGGGACCCAGTACTTC.

The CDR3 is CASSPGTSRAQEAFF. The CDR3 DNA reads TGTGCCAGCAGCCCCGGGACAAGCAGGGCCCAAGAAGCTTTCTTT. V usage is TRBV7-8 and J usage is TRBJ1-1; D perhaps matches TRBD1 (6 bases). Germline V gene sequence: CDR1 SGHVS, CDR2 FQNEAQ. V lost 5 bases and J 8 bases, leaving 21 bases between the germline ends. The CDR3 extends over 15 amino acids.

The chain carries TRBV19 and TRBJ2-3, with D possibly matching TRBD2 (5 bases). The V end was cut by 5 bases, the J end by 1 base, with 13 bases between. In germline, CDR1 is LNHDA, CDR2 SQIVND (reference sequence). CDR3 size: 15 residues. The CDR3 DNA reads TGTGCCAGTAGTCGTGGTGGGAGCGGCACAGATACGCAGTATTTT. As protein: CASSRGGSGTDTQYF.

V usage is TRBV5-1 and J usage is TRBJ1-2; D ambiguous. With 4 bases removed from V and 2 bases from J, the gap between germline ends came to 15 bases. This CDR3 has 15 residues. The germline gives CDR1 SGHRS, CDR2 YFSETQ. CDR3 coding DNA: TGCGCCAGCAGCCCTGGCCGGGGATCCAACTATGGCTACACCTTC. As protein: CASSPGRGSNYGYTF.

The rearrangement joins TRBV28 to TRBJ1-1; unclear D gene. The CDR3 spans 14 residues. Germline CDR1 reads MDHEN; CDR2 reads SYDVKM. V was trimmed by 6 bases and J by 0 bases, leaving 11 bases between them. CDR3 DNA: TGTGCCAGCAGACCTCCAGGCCTGAACACTGAAGCTTTCTTT. It translates to CASRPPGLNTEAFF.

Turning to this clone: A read error may account for a junction end that differs from germline. J is TRBJ2-1 and V is TRBV7-7, with D possibly being TRBD1 or TRBD2 (6 bases each). Germline assignment: CDR1 SSHAT and CDR2 FNYEAQ (reference sequence). The CDR3 runs 13 residues. The CDR3 region is CASSLGGRNEQFF. The CDR3 DNA sequence: TGTGCTAGCAGCTTAGGGGGGAGGAATGAGCAGTTCTTC. The variable domain in full, with the rest retrieved from reference TRBV7-7 and TRBJ2-1, is GAGVSQSPRYKVTKRGQDVTLRCDPISSHATLYWYQQALGQGPEFLTYFNYEAQPDKSGLPSDRFSAERPEGSISTLTIQRTEQRDSAMYRCASSLGGRNEQFFGPGTRLTVL.

The rearrangement links TRBV6-4 to TRBJ2-1; 9 nucleotides line up with TRBD2. This CDR3 comprises 15 residues. Germline CDR1 is MRHNA and CDR2 is SNTAGT. V shed 2 bases and J 8 bases; nucleotides not matched to a gene: 7. As DNA, the CDR3 is TGTGCCAGCAGTGACGGCGGGAGGGCCGTGGATGAGCAGTTCTTC. As protein: CASSDGGRAVDEQFF.